This T cell receptor (beta chain) was profiled in a study of OX40 agonist ivuxolimab in advanced cancers. At the level of the study: Patients got intravenous ivuxolimab at 0.01 to 10 mg/kg every 2 weeks. Prior therapy, whether anti-PD-1, anti-PD-L1 or anti-CTLA-4, was allowed, and 30% to 40% had some. Three patients got partial responses; one had hepatocellular carcinoma and two had cutaneous melanoma.

This CDR3 comprises 15 residues. The germline CDR1 and CDR2 sequences are MNHNY and SVGAGI (reference sequence). J was trimmed by 3 bases and V by 6 bases; bases with no gene match: 9. Clones were sequenced by immunoSEQ multiplex PCR, and TCRdb holds only the in-frame ones, with some missing. The sample contains some 38,000 clones, approximately 90% of which appear only once. The chain is built from TRBV6-6 and TRBJ1-2; 8 bases are shared with TRBD1. The TCR was taken from an adult with an advanced solid tumor such as melanoma, head and neck, liver or kidney cancer. Sequencing used CD4+ or CD8+ T cells sorted from blood, obtained in a trial of the OX40 agonist ivuxolimab. The CDR3 nucleotides are TGTGCCAGCAGGGCCCTTGACAGGGGAGACTATGGCTACACCTTC. It codes for CASRALDRGDYGYTF.